This record looks at one TCR beta chain sequence and its context. No antigen is known for it. These data originate in a study of T cell responses to AZD1222 COVID-19 vaccine. The CDR3 is 13 residues long. Germline CDR1 and CDR2: SGHTA and FQGTGA. V was cut by 1 base and J by 2 bases, with 4 bases left in between. TCRdb's table, derived via immunoSEQ multiplex PCR, lists solely in-frame clones and lacks some. This sample has 150,000 to 200,000 clones; around 92% occur once, and the top ten carry over 0.8%. Study results and caveats: Vaccine-associated CD4 TCRs spanned spike, dominant at 160-218 and 743-854. Sampled repertoires all dated from after the peak T cell response.

This receptor was obtained from an adult in good health. Sequencing used peripheral blood, obtained on day 0 of AZD1222 vaccination. The chain links TRBV7-3 to TRBJ2-3; D is ambiguous. Here the CDR3 reads CASSLSLTDTQYF. In DNA form, the CDR3 reads TGTGCCAGCAGCTTAAGCCTCACAGATACGCAGTATTTT.